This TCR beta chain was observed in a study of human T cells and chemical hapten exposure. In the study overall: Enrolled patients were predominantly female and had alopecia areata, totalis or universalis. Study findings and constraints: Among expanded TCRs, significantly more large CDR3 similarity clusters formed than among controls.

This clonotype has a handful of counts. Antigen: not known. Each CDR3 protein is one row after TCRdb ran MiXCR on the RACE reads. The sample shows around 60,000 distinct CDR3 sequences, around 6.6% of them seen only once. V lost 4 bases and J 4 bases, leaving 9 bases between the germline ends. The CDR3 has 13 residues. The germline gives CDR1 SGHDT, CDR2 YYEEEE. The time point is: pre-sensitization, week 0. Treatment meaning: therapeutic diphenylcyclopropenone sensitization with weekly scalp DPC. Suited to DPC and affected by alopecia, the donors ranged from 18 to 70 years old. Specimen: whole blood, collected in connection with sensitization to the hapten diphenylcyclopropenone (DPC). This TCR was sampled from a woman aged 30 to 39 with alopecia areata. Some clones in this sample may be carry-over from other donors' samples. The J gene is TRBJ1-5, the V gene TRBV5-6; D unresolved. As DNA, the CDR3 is TGTGCCAGCAGCCGGTGGGGAAATCAGCCCCAGCATTTT. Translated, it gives CASSRWGNQPQHF.